This TCR beta chain was profiled in a study of PD-1 blockade in classical Hodgkin lymphoma. Every one of the patients relapsed after autologous stem cell transplantation (brentuximab vedotin exposure was variable). Assay used: immunoSEQ multiplex PCR; TCRdb lists only in-frame clones, some missing. The table has over 10,000 clones, about 88% seen once. The study, taken as a whole, reports: Significantly greater TCR diversity emerged by C4D1 in CD4+ cells but not CD8+ cells.

As for this clone: What it binds is unknown.

The TCR originated in a human donor with classical Hodgkin lymphoma. Sequencing used peripheral blood mononuclear cells (PBMCs), obtained at baseline.

CDR3 loop: CATTAGGAYEQYF. DNA of the CDR3: TGTGCCACCACAGCGGGAGGGGCCTACGAGCAGTACTTC. This sequence joins TRBV18 and TRBJ2-7; 10 bases are shared with TRBD2. The germline gives CDR1 KGHSH, CDR2 LQKENI. The CDR3 has 13 residues. The junction had 5 bases not matched to a gene; V was cut back by 10 bases and J by 2 bases.